The clone carrying this TCR beta chain has more than one count but fewer than ten. The junction had 13 bases not matched to a gene; V was cut back by 7 bases and J by 4 bases. Germline CDR1 and CDR2: SGHRS and YFSETQ. CDR3 size: 16 residues. This entry comes from a study of blood T cell repertoires in COVID-19. Clones were read by immunoSEQ multiplex PCR, and TCRdb kept only the in-frame ones, dropping some. This table has roughly 250,000 clones, approximately 78% appearing once. This chain joins TRBV5-1 and TRBJ1-4; 7 bases match TRBD1. The receptor's source is a woman aged 55 to 70 with active or convalescent COVID-19. The sample consisted of peripheral blood. The CDR3 loop is CASQQGPPLGNEKLFF. The CDR3 DNA follows: TGCGCCAGCCAACAGGGGCCCCCTCTGGGTAATGAAAAACTGTTTTTT.